This T cell receptor (beta chain) comes out of a study of blood T cell repertoires in COVID-19. Overall study: The cDNA or gDNA used as material had been derived from T cells, B-cell-depleted T cells, or PBMCs.

Between the trimmed V and J ends, which lost 3 bases and 1 base, there was a span of 7 bases. Germline V gene sequence: CDR1 MNHEY, CDR2 SVGAGI. The CDR3 spans 14 residues. How the authors handled the data: Reference gene primer amplification gave estimated nucleated cell counts. This table comes from immunoSEQ multiplex PCR, and its TCRdb copy is limited to in-frame clones, with some not included. V and J calls plus clone size are reproduced from that table; the DNA served to infer D and trimming. The data contain about 99,000 clones, 84% of them seen just once; the ten biggest clones take up 1.5% to 2.5%.

This clonotype originated in a man between 65 and 85 years old with active or convalescent COVID-19. The V call is TRBV6-5, the J call TRBJ1-5; tentatively, D is TRBD1 (6 bases). Sequencing was performed on peripheral blood. The chain's CDR3 is CASSYGQSNQPQHF. The DNA for the CDR3 is TGTGCCAGCAGTTATGGACAGAGCAATCAGCCCCAGCATTTT.